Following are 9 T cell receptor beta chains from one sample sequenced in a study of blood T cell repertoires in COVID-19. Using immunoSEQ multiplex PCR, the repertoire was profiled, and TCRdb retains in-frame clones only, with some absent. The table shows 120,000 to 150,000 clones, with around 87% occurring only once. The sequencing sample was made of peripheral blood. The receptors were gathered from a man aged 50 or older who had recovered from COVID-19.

CDR3 sequence: CASSPSGTSSGNTIYF. In DNA, the CDR3 is TGTGCCAGCAGCCCCTCCGGGACAAGCTCTGGAAACACCATATATTTT. The rearrangement uses TRBV7-9 and TRBJ1-3; TRBD1 might be the D (6 bases). Trimming cost V 5 bases and J 0 bases, with 14 bases left between them. Germline V gives CDR1 SEHNR, CDR2 FQNEAQ (reference sequence). The CDR3 sequence is 16 residues long.

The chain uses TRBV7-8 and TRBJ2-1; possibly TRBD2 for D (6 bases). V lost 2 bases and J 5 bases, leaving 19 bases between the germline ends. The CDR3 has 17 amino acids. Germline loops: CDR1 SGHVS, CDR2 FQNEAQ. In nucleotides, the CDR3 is TGTGCCAGCAGCTTAAGTGGTGGGTCCGGGAGAAACAATGAGCAGTTCTTC. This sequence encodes CASSLSGGSGRNNEQFF. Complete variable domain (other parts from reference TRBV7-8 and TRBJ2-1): GAGVSQSPRYKVAKRGQDVALRCDPISGHVSLFWYQQALGQGPEFLTYFQNEAQLDKSGLPSDRFFAERPEGSVSTLKIQRTQQEDSAVYLCASSLSGGSGRNNEQFFGPGTRLTVL.

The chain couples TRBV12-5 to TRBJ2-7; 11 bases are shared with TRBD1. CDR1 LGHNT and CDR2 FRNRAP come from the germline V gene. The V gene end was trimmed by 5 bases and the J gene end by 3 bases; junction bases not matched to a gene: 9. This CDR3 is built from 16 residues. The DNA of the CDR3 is TGTGCTAGTGGTCCTCTTCGGACAGGGGGCTTCTACGAGCAGTACTTC. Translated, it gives CASGPLRTGGFYEQYF.

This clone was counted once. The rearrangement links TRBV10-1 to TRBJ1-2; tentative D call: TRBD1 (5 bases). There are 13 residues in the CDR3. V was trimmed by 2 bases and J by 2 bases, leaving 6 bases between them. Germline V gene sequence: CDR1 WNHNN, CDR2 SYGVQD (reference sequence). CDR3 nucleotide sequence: TGCGCCAGCAGTGAGAGACAGAACTATGGCTACACCTTC. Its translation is CASSERQNYGYTF.

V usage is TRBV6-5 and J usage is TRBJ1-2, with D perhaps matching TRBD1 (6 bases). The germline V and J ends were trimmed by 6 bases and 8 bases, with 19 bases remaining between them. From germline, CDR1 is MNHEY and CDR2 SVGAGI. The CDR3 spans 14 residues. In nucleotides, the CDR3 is TGTGCCAGCAGCCCCGGGGCCCCTCAGGGGGGCTACACCTTC. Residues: CASSPGAPQGGYTF.

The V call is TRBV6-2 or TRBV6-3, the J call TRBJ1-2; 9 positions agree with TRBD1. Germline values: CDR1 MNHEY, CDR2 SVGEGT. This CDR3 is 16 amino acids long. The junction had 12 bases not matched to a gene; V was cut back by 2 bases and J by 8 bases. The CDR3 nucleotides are TGTGCCAGCAGTTACCTGAACAGGGGGCCCTCGTGGGGCTACACCTTC. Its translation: CASSYLNRGPSWGYTF.

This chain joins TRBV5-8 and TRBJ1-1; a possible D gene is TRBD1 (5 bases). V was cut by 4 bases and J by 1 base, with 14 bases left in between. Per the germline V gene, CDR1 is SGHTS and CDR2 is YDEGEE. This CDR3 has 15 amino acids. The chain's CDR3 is CASSETGTENTEAFF. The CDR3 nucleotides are TGTGCCAGCAGCGAAACCGGGACTGAGAACACTGAAGCTTTCTTT.

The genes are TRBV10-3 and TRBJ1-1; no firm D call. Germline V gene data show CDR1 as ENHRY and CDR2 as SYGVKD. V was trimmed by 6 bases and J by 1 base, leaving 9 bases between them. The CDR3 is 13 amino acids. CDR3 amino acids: CAIRGSQNTEAFF. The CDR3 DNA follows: TGTGCCATCAGGGGCAGCCAGAACACTGAAGCTTTCTTT.

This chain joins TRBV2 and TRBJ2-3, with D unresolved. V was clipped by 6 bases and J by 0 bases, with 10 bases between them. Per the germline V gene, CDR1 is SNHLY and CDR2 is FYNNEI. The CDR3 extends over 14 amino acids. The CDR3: CASSLITSTDTQYF. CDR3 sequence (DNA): TGTGCCAGCAGCTTGATTACTAGCACAGATACGCAGTATTTT.